Below are 28 T cell receptor beta chains sequenced from a single sample in a study of human T cells and chemical hapten exposure. Described time point: patch test 3, about 24 weeks after DPC sensitization. Treatment given: therapeutic diphenylcyclopropenone sensitization with weekly scalp DPC. TCRdb recomputed calls from the RACE reads with MiXCR, one row per CDR3 protein. This table holds about 84,000 distinct CDR3 sequences, about 10% found once. Sequences were derived from whole blood, sampled in connection with sensitization to the hapten diphenylcyclopropenone (DPC). Every receptor here comes from a woman aged 50 to 60 with alopecia areata. Some clones in this sample may be carry-over from other donors' samples.

This clonotype was counted only a few times. This sequence joins TRBV11-2 and TRBJ2-3; D gene ambiguous. Germline V gene lookup returns CDR1 SGHAT and CDR2 FQNNGV. The CDR3 loop spans 12 amino acids. Trimming pared 5 bases from V and 3 bases from J, leaving 6 bases between. The CDR3 DNA follows: TGTGCCAGCAGCATCGGGACAGATACGCAGTATTTT. Translation gives CASSIGTDTQYF.

At least ten counts were recorded for this clonotype. One end of the junction does not line up with germline, which may come from a read error. This sequence joins TRBV7-8 and TRBJ2-1; 11 bases map to TRBD2. The CDR3 extends over 15 amino acids. CDR1 SGHVS and CDR2 FQNEAQ come from the germline V gene. The CDR3 spells CASSLAGGPYNEQFF. DNA of the CDR3: TGTGCCAGCAGTTTAGCGGGAGGGCCTTACAATGAGCAGTTCTTC.

The table lists this clonotype with a few counts. The genes are TRBV19 and TRBJ1-5, with D uncertain. This CDR3 has 14 residues. Trimming stripped 4 bases from V and 7 bases from J, with 14 bases between. CDR1 and CDR2 from the germline V gene are LNHDA and SQIVND (reference sequence). Here the CDR3 DNA reads TGTGCCAGTAGTACCCAAGGGAACAGCCAGCCCCAGCATTTT. This codes for CASSTQGNSQPQHF.

This clonotype was observed at least ten times. The chain combines TRBV5-5 with TRBJ1-5; D unresolved. CDR1 SGHKS and CDR2 YYEKEE come from the germline V gene (reference sequence). The V end was cut by 4 bases, the J end by 1 base, with 12 bases between. CDR3 length: 15 residues. For the CDR3, the DNA is TGTGCCAGCAGCCCAGACCCCGCGAGCAATCAGCCCCAGCATTTT. Amino acids: CASSPDPASNQPQHF.

This chain links TRBV29-1 with TRBJ1-1; a weak D match, TRBD1 (5 bases). Germline CDR1 is SQVTM and CDR2 is ANQGSEA. Trimming shortened V by 4 bases and J by 3 bases, and 15 bases separated the two germline ends. This CDR3 contains 14 residues. The CDR3 sequence is CSVASRGRYTEAFF. CDR3 nucleotide sequence: TGCAGCGTTGCAAGCCGGGGACGGTACACTGAAGCTTTCTTT.

This clonotype has just a few counts. J is TRBJ2-3 and V is TRBV4-2, with 9 bases that match TRBD2. The germline gives CDR1 LGHNA, CDR2 YNFKEQ. V trimming: 4 bases; J trimming: 4 bases; junction bases outside the gene matches: 9. The CDR3 consists of 16 residues. The CDR3 here is CASSPGRGRAADTQYF. The DNA of the CDR3 is TGTGCCAGCAGCCCCGGGCGCGGGAGGGCCGCAGATACGCAGTATTTT.

V and J are TRBV9 and TRBJ2-5, with D maybe TRBD2 (6 bases). V was cut by 0 bases and J by 1 base, with 16 bases left in between. This CDR3 region has 17 residues. Germline CDR1 reads SGDLS; CDR2 reads YYNGEE. CDR3 sequence reads: CASSVAPVLGGQETQYF. CDR3 sequence (DNA): TGTGCCAGCAGCGTAGCCCCGGTCCTGGGGGGCCAAGAGACCCAGTACTTC.

This clonotype has a handful of counts. Written as DNA, the CDR3 is TGTGCCAGCAGCCCCCCGGGGCTCCGGCGGGGCACAGATACGCAGTATTTT. This sequence encodes CASSPPGLRRGTDTQYF. The chain couples TRBV7-2 to TRBJ2-3; D possibly uses TRBD1 or TRBD2 (5 bases each). The CDR3 sequence is 17 residues long. V dropped 5 bases and J dropped 1 base, with 19 bases sitting between them. In germline, CDR1 is SGHTA, CDR2 FQGNSA.

In this sample, this clonotype turned up many times. The V call is TRBV28, the J call TRBJ1-6; 7 bases map to TRBD1. After removal of 6 bases from V and 0 bases from J, the junction contained 8 bases not matched to a gene. The CDR3 is 17 amino acids. The V gene's germline CDR1 is MDHEN and CDR2 SYDVKM. CDR3 region: CASRPTGSSSYNSPLHF. The CDR3 nucleotides are TGTGCCAGCAGGCCGACAGGGAGTAGCTCCTATAATTCACCCCTCCACTTT.

This clonotype was seen ten or more times. The rearrangement uses TRBV2 and TRBJ1-5; 9 bases line up with TRBD1. Germline assignment: CDR1 SNHLY and CDR2 FYNNEI. This CDR3 spans 15 amino acids. With 5 bases clipped from V and 0 bases from J, the junction kept 2 bases outside the gene matches. The CDR3 coding sequence is TGTGCCAGCAGTCCACAGGGGGCTAGCAATCAGCCCCAGCATTTT. Translating gives CASSPQGASNQPQHF.

The chain couples TRBV7-8 to TRBJ2-3; 13 bases map to TRBD2. Per germline, CDR1 SGHVS and CDR2 FQNEAQ. V lost 1 base and J lost 2; bases outside the gene matches: 3. This CDR3 is built from 17 residues. The CDR3 nucleotides read TGTGCCAGCAGCTTAGGGACTAGCGGGGGTTACACAGATACGCAGTATTTT. Encoded protein: CASSLGTSGGYTDTQYF.

This chain connects TRBV7-2 to TRBJ2-3, with D unresolved. The germline V and J ends were trimmed by 1 base and 4 bases, with 6 bases remaining between them. The CDR3 totals 13 residues. Germline CDR1 is SGHTA and CDR2 is FQGNSA. CDR3 residues: CASSLGHADTQYF. The CDR3 region has the DNA TGTGCCAGCAGCTTAGGACACGCAGATACGCAGTATTTT. The variable domain in full, with the rest retrieved from reference TRBV7-2 and TRBJ2-3, is GAGVSQSPSNKVTEKGKDVELRCDPISGHTALYWYRQSLGQGLEFLIYFQGNSAPDKSGLPSDRFSAERTGGSVSTLTIQRTQQEDSAVYLCASSLGHADTQYFGPGTRLTVL.

The rearrangement links TRBV20-1 to TRBJ1-4, with D unresolved. V was clipped by 6 bases and J by 5 bases, with 10 bases between them. The CDR3 is 12 residues long. Germline lookup yields CDR1 DFQATT and CDR2 SNEGSKA (reference sequence). This CDR3 is CSAGPVNEKLFF. The DNA of the CDR3 is TGCAGTGCAGGTCCAGTAAATGAAAAACTGTTTTTT.

Many counts were recorded for this clonotype. The chain combines TRBV7-6 with TRBJ1-6, with 7 positions matching TRBD1. Losses at the gene ends were 4 bases for V and 9 bases for J; bases not matched to a gene: 15. The germline V gene has CDR1 SGHVS and CDR2 FNYEAQ. CDR3 length: 17 residues. The CDR3 DNA follows: TGTGCCAGCAGCTCGTCACCCGGACAGGCCGGTCGTTCACCCCTCCACTTT. Residues: CASSSSPGQAGRSPLHF. Full variable domain (rest looked up from reference TRBV7-6 and TRBJ1-6): GAGVSQSPRYKVTKRGQDVALRCDPISGHVSLYWYRQALGQGPEFLTYFNYEAQQDKSGLPNDRFSAERPEGSISTLTIQRTEQRDSAMYRCASSSSPGQAGRSPLHFGNGTRLTVT.

This clonotype was seen many times. The V and J genes are TRBV12-3 or TRBV12-4 and TRBJ2-1; D remains ambiguous. The CDR3 length is 14 residues. The V end was cut by 3 bases, the J end by 0 bases, with 6 bases between. The CDR3 DNA sequence: TGTGCCAGCAGTTTCTCTCGCTCCTACAATGAGCAGTTCTTC. Translated, it gives CASSFSRSYNEQFF.

This clonotype has more than one count but fewer than ten. This chain's CDR3 is CASSLDRGINHHF. In DNA, the CDR3 is TGTGCCAGCAGCCTCGACAGGGGGATAAATCACCATTTT. The genes are TRBV5-4 and TRBJ1-5; TRBD1 matches at 9 bases. With 4 bases clipped from V and 16 bases from J, the junction kept 12 bases outside the gene matches. The CDR3 is made up of 13 amino acids. Germline CDR1 and CDR2: SGHNT and YYREEE (reference sequence).

The chain joins TRBV9 to TRBJ1-6, with TRBD1 as a possible D gene (5 bases). The CDR3 totals 12 residues. From germline, CDR1 is SGDLS and CDR2 YYNGEE. V gave up 3 bases and J gave up 10 bases, with 8 bases separating them. This chain's CDR3 is CASSGRQSPLHF. DNA of the CDR3: TGTGCCAGCAGCGGTAGACAGTCACCCCTCCACTTT. The entire variable domain, with the rest obtained from reference TRBV9 and TRBJ1-6, is as follows: DSGVTQTPKHLITATGQRVTLRCSPRSGDLSVYWYQQSLDQGLQFLIQYYNGEERAKGNILERFSAQQFPDLHSELNLSSLELGDSALYFCASSGRQSPLHFGNGTRLTVT.

This clonotype showed up just a few times. CDR3 amino acids: CASSLGVNRGTQETQYF. CDR3 in DNA: TGTGCCAGCAGCTTAGGGGTGAACAGGGGAACCCAAGAGACCCAGTACTTC. The gene calls are TRBV7-8 and TRBJ2-5; 7 bases map to TRBD1. This CDR3 is 17 amino acids long. The germline CDR1 and CDR2 sequences are SGHVS and FQNEAQ. The J segment lost 1 base and the V segment lost 1 base, leaving 9 bases of the junction unmatched.

This clonotype was seen repeatedly, ten times or more. The chain links TRBV2 to TRBJ2-5; D remains ambiguous. Trimming stripped 8 bases from V and 2 bases from J, with 18 bases between. Germline values: CDR1 SNHLY, CDR2 FYNNEI. The CDR3 contains 15 residues. The CDR3 is CASPVSPTVQETQYF. The DNA for the CDR3 is TGTGCCAGCCCAGTGTCCCCGACGGTACAAGAGACCCAGTACTTC. The full variable domain, completed using reference TRBV2 and TRBJ2-5, is EPEVTQTPSHQVTQMGQEVILRCVPISNHLYFYWYRQILGQKVEFLVSFYNNEISEKSEIFDDQFSVERPDGSNFTLKIRSTKLEDSAMYFCASPVSPTVQETQYFGPGTRLLVL.

The rearrangement joins TRBV19 to TRBJ1-5, with a tentative D call TRBD1 (6 bases). The CDR3 has 15 residues. V was cut by 3 bases and J by 7 bases, with 16 bases left in between. In germline, CDR1 is LNHDA, CDR2 SQIVND (reference sequence). CDR3 sequence: CASSIGGAVRQPQHF. CDR3 DNA sequence: TGTGCCAGTAGTATCGGGGGCGCGGTCCGGCAGCCCCAGCATTTT.

This clonotype was recorded a few times. The J gene is TRBJ1-2, the V gene TRBV29-1; TRBD1 might be the D (5 bases). The CDR3 totals 13 residues. Trimming left V 7 bases short and J 8 bases short, with 20 bases between. Germline values: CDR1 SQVTM, CDR2 ANQGSEA. The CDR3 coding sequence is TGCAGCGCCGGACCCTCGGGGCTTCAAGGCTACACCTTC. Amino acids: CSAGPSGLQGYTF.

Only a few counts were recorded for this clonotype. V gene TRBV3-1 combines with J gene TRBJ2-1; D uncertain. The CDR3 has 12 residues. V shed 0 bases and J shed 9 bases, with 6 bases lying between them. The V gene's germline CDR1 is LGHDT and CDR2 YNNKEL (reference sequence). The CDR3 protein is CASSQDPSEQFF. As DNA, the CDR3 is TGTGCCAGCAGCCAAGATCCGAGTGAGCAGTTCTTC.

This clonotype was seen at least ten times. The chain is built from TRBV6-6 and TRBJ1-4; D gene ambiguous. The V gene lost 6 bases and the J gene lost 12 bases, with 14 bases spanning the gap. CDR3 length: 12 amino acids. The germline CDR1 and CDR2 sequences are MNHNY and SVGAGI (reference sequence). The CDR3 DNA is TGTGCCAGCAGCCCCTCCCCTGTTCAACTGTTTTTT. As protein: CASSPSPVQLFF.

This clonotype was detected a few times. This chain joins TRBV3-1 and TRBJ1-3; TRBD1 matches 8 bases. The CDR3 runs 15 residues. The J segment lost 6 bases and the V segment lost 4 bases, leaving 8 bases of the junction unmatched. Germline CDR1 and CDR2: LGHDT and YNNKEL (reference sequence). In DNA, the CDR3 is TGTGCCAGCAGCCGAAGACAGGGGACGGAAAACACCATATATTTT. Its translation is CASSRRQGTENTIYF.

Of note for this clonotype: Given a much more abundant clone one base away, this may be a read error. The chain is built from TRBV7-3 and TRBJ1-2; perhaps TRBD1 as D (5 bases). Germline V gene data show CDR1 as SGHTA and CDR2 as FQGTGA. Trimming removed 4 bases from V and 5 bases from J, with 20 bases in between. The CDR3 sequence is 16 residues long. CDR3 residues: CASSSGGMGNFYGYTF. CDR3 nucleotides: TGTGCCAGCAGCTCCGGGGGTATGGGCAACTTTTATGGCTACACCTTC.

This clonotype has ten or more counts. The V call is TRBV11-2, the J call TRBJ2-7, with TRBD2 identical over 8 bases. V lost 3 bases and J lost 2; bases outside the gene matches: 0. The CDR3 runs to 13 residues. Germline V gene data show CDR1 as SGHAT and CDR2 as FQNNGV. The CDR3 sequence: CASSLTSAYEQYF. In nucleotides, the CDR3 is TGTGCCAGCAGCTTGACTAGCGCCTACGAGCAGTACTTC.

The chain is built from TRBV20-1 and TRBJ2-1, with 10 positions matching TRBD2. Germline loops: CDR1 DFQATT, CDR2 SNEGSKA (reference sequence). The CDR3 covers 15 residues. V shed 5 bases, J shed 5 bases, and the junction held 9 bases outside the gene matches. The CDR3 is CSASSSGRADNEQFF. The CDR3 DNA follows: TGCAGTGCTTCCTCCAGCGGGAGGGCCGACAATGAGCAGTTCTTC.

Only a few counts were recorded for this clonotype. The rearrangement uses TRBV12-3 or TRBV12-4 and TRBJ1-3, with 9 positions matching TRBD1. CDR3 length: 18 residues. Trimming took 9 bases from V and 4 from J; bases not matched to a gene: 19. This CDR3 reads CASRAFWTGQGIGNTIYF. The CDR3, as DNA: TGTGCCAGTAGGGCATTCTGGACCGGACAGGGGATCGGAAACACCATATATTTT.